The next 18 T cell receptor beta chains were all read from a single sample in a study of blood T cell repertoires in COVID-19. The data were produced by immunoSEQ multiplex PCR, yet TCRdb's version contains in-frame clones alone and is incomplete. There are more than 50,000 clones in the sample; 74% occur only once, and roughly 27% lies in the top ten. The sequencing input was peripheral blood. The receptors here all came from an elderly woman with acute or convalescent COVID-19.

The chain employs TRBV7-8 and TRBJ2-7; TRBD1 aligns across 7 bases. The CDR3 length is 17 residues. Germline V lookup: CDR1 SGHVS, CDR2 FQNEAQ. V lost 4 bases to trimming and J lost 2 bases; unmatched junction nucleotides: 14. CDR3 nucleotide sequence: TGTGCCAGCAGCTCCGGACAGGATCTCCTACCCACCTACGAGCAGTACTTC. It encodes CASSSGQDLLPTYEQYF.

Details on this clone: One end of the junction fails to match germline, which may point to a read error. J is TRBJ2-3 and V is TRBV10-3; weak D call: TRBD2 (5 bases). This CDR3 has 11 amino acids. Germline V gives CDR1 ENHRY, CDR2 SYGVKD. CDR3 bases: TGTGCCATCAGTGAGTCTGGAGGAACCACTTTT. Residues: CAISESGGTTF.

The V gene is TRBV28, the J gene TRBJ2-2, with 11 bases identical to TRBD1. Germline V gives CDR1 MDHEN, CDR2 SYDVKM. This CDR3 has 16 residues. V was clipped by 3 bases and J by 5 bases; unmatched bases: 5. CDR3 in DNA: TGTGCCAGCAGTTTCATGGACAGGGGGCGAACCGGGGAGCTGTTTTTT. As protein: CASSFMDRGRTGELFF.

This clone has just a few counts. The CDR3 loop reads CATSDFTGGFGNEQFF. The CDR3 coding sequence is TGTGCCACCAGTGATTTTACAGGGGGTTTTGGCAATGAGCAGTTCTTC. The chain combines TRBV24-1 with TRBJ2-1; the match to TRBD1 covers 8 bases. Germline assignment: CDR1 KGHDR and CDR2 SFDVKD. The length of the CDR3 is 16 residues. V shed 1 base, J shed 6 bases, and the junction held 7 bases outside the gene matches.

The chain has TRBV11-3 and TRBJ2-7; 13 nucleotides match TRBD2. V trimming: 5 bases; J trimming: 4 bases; junction bases outside the gene matches: 2. The CDR3 is 14 residues long. Germline assignment: CDR1 SGHNT and CDR2 YENEEA. The CDR3 loop is CASSGTSGKYEQYF. The CDR3 DNA reads TGTGCCAGCAGCGGGACTAGCGGGAAGTACGAGCAGTACTTC.

The chain has TRBV6-4 and TRBJ2-1; the D gene is possibly TRBD1 (6 bases). Germline values: CDR1 MRHNA, CDR2 SNTAGT. V dropped 3 bases and J dropped 3 bases, with 12 bases sitting between them. The CDR3 is made up of 15 amino acids. This CDR3 is CASSEGAQGYNEQFF. In DNA, the CDR3 is TGTGCCAGCAGTGAGGGGGCACAGGGCTACAATGAGCAGTTCTTC.

This clone was seen once. This sequence joins TRBV7-2 and TRBJ1-4; possible D gene TRBD1, 6 bases. V lost 2 bases and J lost 5, with 12 bases in between. In germline, CDR1 is SGHTA, CDR2 FQGNSA. CDR3 size: 15 residues. Written as DNA, the CDR3 is TGTGCCAGCAGCTTATACGGGGGGCGAAATGAAAAACTGTTTTTT. As protein: CASSLYGGRNEKLFF. The full variable domain, with the rest looked up from reference TRBV7-2 and TRBJ1-4, is GAGVSQSPSNKVTEKGKDVELRCDPISGHTALYWYRQSLGQGLEFLIYFQGNSAPDKSGLPSDRFSAERTGGSVSTLTIQRTQQEDSAVYLCASSLYGGRNEKLFFGSGTQLSVL.

This clone was detected only a few times. The chain is built from TRBV7-9 and TRBJ2-7; no clear D. This CDR3 is 13 amino acids long. Germline values: CDR1 SEHNR, CDR2 FQNEAQ (reference sequence). Trimming stripped 2 bases from V and 6 bases from J, with 11 bases between. CDR3 in DNA: TGTGCCAGCAGCTTATCCTCCCCGTTCGAGCAGTACTTC. As protein: CASSLSSPFEQYF.

The chain couples TRBV5-1 to TRBJ2-3; D is possibly TRBD1 (5 bases). The CDR3 is 14 residues long. Germline CDR1 is SGHRS and CDR2 is YFSETQ. V was pared by 0 bases and J by 5 bases, with 10 bases between. DNA for the CDR3: TGCGCCAGCAGCTTGGAGGGGTGGGGAGATACGCAGTATTTT. It encodes CASSLEGWGDTQYF. The complete variable domain, with remaining parts taken from reference TRBV5-1 and TRBJ2-3, reads KAGVTQTPRYLIKTRGQQVTLSCSPISGHRSVSWYQQTPGQGLQFLFEYFSETQRNKGNFPGRFSGRQFSNSRSEMNVSTLELGDSALYLCASSLEGWGDTQYFGPGTRLTVL.

The genes are TRBV15 and TRBJ2-6, with D possibly TRBD1 on 6 matching bases. V dropped 3 bases and J dropped 0 bases, with 9 bases sitting between them. The CDR3 totals 16 residues. Looked up from germline, CDR1 is LNHNV and CDR2 is YYDKDF (reference sequence). CDR3 in amino acids: CATSRNRVSGANVLTF. As DNA, the CDR3 is TGTGCCACCAGCAGGAACAGGGTCTCTGGGGCCAACGTCCTGACTTTC. The full variable domain, its missing parts supplied by reference TRBV15 and TRBJ2-6, is DAMVIQNPRYQVTQFGKPVTLSCSQTLNHNVMYWYQQKSSQAPKLLFHYYDKDFNNEADTPDNFQSRRPNTSFCFLDIRSPGLGDTAMYLCATSRNRVSGANVLTFGAGSRLTVL.

The V and J genes are TRBV9 and TRBJ2-7; 7 nucleotides agree with TRBD1. The ends lost 2 bases at V and 0 bases at J; junction bases unmatched: 8. CDR1 SGDLS and CDR2 YYNGEE come from the germline V gene. There are 16 residues in the CDR3. CDR3 bases: TGTGCCAGCAGCGTGGCTGGGACAGCCAACTCCTACGAGCAGTACTTC. It encodes CASSVAGTANSYEQYF. The variable domain in full, with the rest retrieved from reference TRBV9 and TRBJ2-7, is DSGVTQTPKHLITATGQRVTLRCSPRSGDLSVYWYQQSLDQGLQFLIQYYNGEERAKGNILERFSAQQFPDLHSELNLSSLELGDSALYFCASSVAGTANSYEQYFGPGTRLTVT.

This clone was picked up a small number of times. The genes are TRBV3-1 (or the pseudogene TRBV3-2) and TRBJ2-7, with 9 positions matching TRBD1. With 5 bases clipped from V and 1 base from J, the junction kept 6 bases outside the gene matches. This CDR3 is built from 15 residues. Germline V gene lookup returns CDR1 LGHDT and CDR2 YNNKEL (reference sequence). The CDR3 DNA is TGTGCCAGCAGCTTGGACAGGGGCTCGTCCTACGAGCAGTACTTC. Translation: CASSLDRGSSYEQYF.

The chain combines TRBV11-3 with TRBJ2-3, with TRBD1 matching 9 bases. V trimming: 5 bases; J trimming: 2 bases; junction bases outside the gene matches: 5. The CDR3 runs 15 residues. From germline, CDR1 is SGHNT and CDR2 YENEEA. CDR3 DNA sequence: TGTGCCAGCAGCCCCGGGACAGGGACCACAGATACGCAGTATTTT. Its protein product is CASSPGTGTTDTQYF. The whole variable domain, filled in from reference TRBV11-3 and TRBJ2-3, reads EAGVVQSPRYKIIEKKQPVAFWCNPISGHNTLYWYLQNLGQGPELLIRYENEEAVDDSQLPKDRFSAERLKGVDSTLKIQPAELGDSAVYLCASSPGTGTTDTQYFGPGTRLTVL.

The CDR3 here is CASSPGQGFGNTIYF. In DNA, the CDR3 is TGTGCCAGCAGCCCGGGACAGGGATTTGGAAACACCATATATTTT. The chain carries TRBV25-1 and TRBJ1-3; 9 bases map to TRBD1. The CDR3 is made up of 15 amino acids. The V gene end was trimmed by 6 bases and the J gene end by 3 bases; junction bases not matched to a gene: 6. Germline CDR1 reads MGHDK; CDR2 reads SYGVNS.

V usage is TRBV20-1 and J usage is TRBJ1-2; weak D call: TRBD1 (5 bases). Trimming took off 5 bases at V and 11 bases at J, with 15 bases between the two ends. The CDR3 length is 11 residues. The germline V gene has CDR1 DFQATT and CDR2 SNEGSKA (reference sequence). Here the CDR3 reads CSAGASVSYTF. The CDR3 bases are TGCAGTGCTGGGGCCTCGGTCAGTTACACCTTC.

The chain links TRBV5-8 to TRBJ2-2; 9 nucleotides line up with TRBD1. Trimming removed 3 bases from V and 5 bases from J; junction bases left unmatched: 5. Germline V lookup: CDR1 SGHTS, CDR2 YDEGEE. CDR3 length: 15 amino acids. The CDR3 protein is CASSSGTGWTGELFF. The CDR3 nucleotides read TGTGCCAGCAGCTCAGGGACAGGGTGGACCGGGGAGCTGTTTTTT.

The CDR3, as DNA: TGCGCCAGCAGAGGGCTAGCGGGAGGTGATACGCAGTATTTT. Protein: CASRGLAGGDTQYF. This chain links TRBV5-1 with TRBJ2-3; 11 bases are a match to TRBD2. Per germline, CDR1 SGHRS and CDR2 YFSETQ. With V trimmed by 5 bases and J by 6 bases, 5 bases remained unmatched. The CDR3 extends over 14 amino acids.

The chain recombines TRBV15 with TRBJ1-6; tentatively, D is TRBD1 (6 bases). The CDR3 length is 14 residues. V was trimmed by 1 base and J by 10 bases, leaving 11 bases between them. Germline CDR1 LNHNV, CDR2 YYDKDF (reference sequence). The CDR3 here is CATSRASGASPLHF. CDR3 DNA: TGTGCCACCAGCAGAGCTTCAGGGGCCTCACCCCTCCACTTT.